Reported below is one TCR beta chain. Data came from immunoSEQ multiplex PCR; TCRdb stores just in-frame clones and leaves some out. The sample carries about 310,000 clones, roughly nine tenths recorded once. The source of the sample is a study of blood T cell repertoires in COVID-19. Study-wide background: There were acute and convalescent COVID-19 samples, and they came from the United States, Italy and Spain. T cells, B-cell-depleted T cells, or PBMCs provided the cDNA or gDNA that served as material.

During active infection, Seattle patients enrolled and were then monitored through disease. Per the germline V gene, CDR1 is MDHEN and CDR2 is SYDVKM. V was trimmed by 2 bases and J by 8 bases, leaving 4 bases between them. This CDR3 has 11 residues. The clonotype originates from a woman in her twenties or thirties with COVID-19, enrolled during active disease. This chain joins TRBV28 and TRBJ2-1; no firm D call. Sequenced material: peripheral blood. This CDR3 reads CASSLTYEQFF. The CDR3 coding sequence is TGTGCCAGCAGTTTAACTTATGAGCAGTTCTTC.